The sequence of this T cell receptor (beta chain) was determined in a study of memory CD4+ T cells and cytomegalovirus serostatus. Study at large: Healthy Belgian adult donors included under ten CMV-positive and some 23 CMV-negative people. Study outcomes and limitations: About 40% of the roughly 160 known CMV-associated TCRbeta sequences appeared in CD4+ memory.

About this clone: Its cognate antigen is unknown.

Repertoires were generated with immunoSEQ multiplex PCR, while TCRdb's copy carries only in-frame clones and drops some. The data hold roughly 60,000 clones, with around 80% observed a single time. Single viable CD3+CD4+CD8-CD45RO+ cells were sorted as the memory CD4+ T cells. Total CD4+ T cells were enriched by CD4 positive selection. CDR1 and CDR2 from the germline V gene are SGHTA and FQGTGA. Trimming cost V 5 bases and J 9 bases; bases outside gene matches: 5. The CDR3 is made up of 13 amino acids. The clonotype originates from an adult in good health and CMV-seronegative. The chain combines TRBV7-3 with TRBJ2-1; 9 bases map to TRBD1. The sequencing input was memory CD4+ T cells from blood. The CDR3 bases are TGTGCCAGCAGCGTGGACAGGGGTTCTGAGCAGTTCTTC. The encoded protein is CASSVDRGSEQFF.